A selection of T cell receptor beta chains follows, all from one sample in a study of blood T cell repertoires in COVID-19. The table came from immunoSEQ multiplex PCR; TCRdb's copy has only in-frame clones and leaves some out. The data contain 65,000 or so clones, about nine tenths of them singletons. Sample: peripheral blood. Receptors originate from a human donor with acute or convalescent COVID-19. The donor label of this sample is uncertain. CDR3s include the opening cysteine and the closing phenylalanine or tryptophan. A D gene is named only where the DNA matches it firmly. Size tells how often a clone was seen (once, few, many) or the class of an expanded clone, and some rows leave it out.

clone_size d_call j_call v_call cdr3_nt cdr3_aa
- TRBD1 TRBJ1-5 TRBV19 TGTGCCAGTATCGATAGGGGGGGACACAGGGGGAATCAGCCCCAGCATTTT CASIDRGGHRGNQPQHF
- - TRBJ2-5 TRBV7-9 TGTGTTGCGGGTCGAGAGGTGGAGACCCAGTACTTC CVAGREVETQYF
few TRBD1 TRBJ1-5 TRBV18 TGTGCCAGCTCACCACCCGGGACAGGGGAAAATCAGCCCCAGCATTTT CASSPPGTGENQPQHF
once - TRBJ2-3 TRBV7-8 TGTGCCAGCAGGTCGGGGTGGGACACAGATACGCAGTATTTT CASRSGWDTDTQYF
- TRBD1 TRBJ1-1 TRBV19 TGTGCCAGTAGTCTTCAGACAGGGCCATTTGAAGCTTTCTTT CASSLQTGPFEAFF
- TRBD1 TRBJ2-7 TRBV27 TGTGCCAGCAGTTTATCGTGGGGACAGGGCTCCGAGCAGTACTTC CASSLSWGQGSEQYF
- - TRBJ1-5 TRBV5-6 TGTGCCAGCAGCTTGGATTCTGGGGGGAGAGGAAATCAGCCCCAGCATTTT CASSLDSGGRGNQPQHF
- TRBD2 TRBJ2-1 TRBV5-4 TGTGCCAGCAGCTTCAGACTAGCTGATGAGCAGTTCTTC CASSFRLADEQFF
- TRBD1 TRBJ1-2 TRBV25-1 TGTGCCAGCAGGGGGACAGTTGGCTACACCTTC CASRGTVGYTF
- TRBD1 TRBJ2-3 TRBV5-5 TGTGCCAGCAGCCCTCATACCCGGACAGGGGACACAGATACGCAGTATTTT CASSPHTRTGDTDTQYF
- - TRBJ2-3 TRBV28 TGTGCCAGCAGCCCGTCAGGGTTCACAGATACGCAGTATTTT CASSPSGFTDTQYF
- TRBD1 TRBJ2-7 TRBV28 TGTGCCAGCAGTCCTTCCCGACAGGGCGGCTACGAGCAGTACTTC CASSPSRQGGYEQYF
- - TRBJ2-4 TRBV6-5 TGTGCCAGCAGTTACGGAGCGGGTAAAAACATTCAGTACTTC CASSYGAGKNIQYF
- TRBD2 TRBJ2-3 TRBV5-1 TGCGCCAGCAGCCCTATGGTCCGCGGGGGGCGAGATACGCAGTATTTT CASSPMVRGGRDTQYF
- TRBD2 TRBJ2-3 TRBV14 TGTGCCAGCAGCCAACTAGCGGGATATTCAGATACGCAGTATTTT CASSQLAGYSDTQYF
- TRBD1 TRBJ2-3 TRBV7-9 TGTGCCAGCAGGTCCATCCCGGGACAGAGCCTCACAGATACGCAGTATTTT CASRSIPGQSLTDTQYF
- TRBD1 TRBJ2-5 TRBV28 TGTGCCAGCAGTTCGTACAGGGGGGAGACCCAGTACTTC CASSSYRGETQYF
- - TRBJ2-2 TRBV3-1/TRBV3-2 TGTGCCAGCAGCGGACAGGGGGAGCTGTTTTTT CASSGQGELFF
- - TRBJ2-7 TRBV10-2 TGCGCCAGCACTCCGGTAGCGGATTTCCCTACGATGCAGTACTTC CASTPVADFPTMQYF
- TRBD1 TRBJ2-5 TRBV18 TGTGCCAGCTCACCACCCGACAACAGGGGGTTGGAGACCCAGTACTTC CASSPPDNRGLETQYF
- TRBD1 TRBJ1-2 TRBV5-4 TGTGCCAGCAGCAGCGCAGGGGGTAACTATGGCTACACCTTC CASSSAGGNYGYTF
- - TRBJ1-1 TRBV2 TGTGCCAGCAAGTTCCACGGGACTGAAGCTTTCTTT CASKFHGTEAFF
- - TRBJ1-1 TRBV5-1 TGCGCCAGCTTACCGCCGGTTGGCACTGAAGCTTTCTTT CASLPPVGTEAFF
- - TRBJ1-3 TRBV18 TGTGCCAGCCCCACAGGGAACTCTGGAAACACCATATATTTT CASPTGNSGNTIYF
- - TRBJ2-3 TRBV29-1 TGCAGCGTTGGAGACGGACTTGGGACAGATACGCAGTATTTT CSVGDGLGTDTQYF
- - TRBJ2-2 TRBV6-4 TGTGCCAGCAGTCCGACAGGCCCCGGGGAGCTGTTTTTT CASSPTGPGELFF
- - TRBJ2-5 TRBV6-1 TGTGCCAGCAGGGAAGCTTGGGACTTGCGAGGGACCCAAGAGACCCAGTACTTC CASREAWDLRGTQETQYF
- TRBD1 TRBJ2-5 TRBV11-3 TGTGCCAGCAGTCCCGGGACAGGGTATCAAGAGACCCAGTACTTC CASSPGTGYQETQYF
- - TRBJ1-6 TRBV7-9 TGTGCCAGCAGCTTAGGGGAGTATTCACCCCTCCACTTT CASSLGEYSPLHF
once TRBD2 TRBJ2-3 TRBV6-4 TGTGCCAGCAGCTTACGGACTAGCGGTACAGATACGCAGTATTTT CASSLRTSGTDTQYF
- - TRBJ1-5 TRBV2 TGTGCCAGCAGTGGAGACAGTCCGGACAATCAGCCCCAGCATTTT CASSGDSPDNQPQHF
- - TRBJ1-2 TRBV29-1 TGCAGCGTTGAAGAATCAGGGGCAAACTATGGCTACACCTTC CSVEESGANYGYTF
- TRBD2 TRBJ2-7 TRBV19 TGTGCCAGTAGTGTCATAGCGGGAGGTTCCCACGAGCAGTACTTC CASSVIAGGSHEQYF
- - TRBJ2-3 TRBV30 TGTGCCTGGAGGGAACGGGGACTCACAGATACGCAGTATTTT CAWRERGLTDTQYF
few - TRBJ1-2 TRBV5-4 TGTGCCAGCAGCCTCGCCGTCGGTAACTATGGCTACACCTTC CASSLAVGNYGYTF
- - TRBJ1-5 TRBV6-1 TGTGCCAGCAGTGACCCACAGGGTAATCAGCCCCAGCATTTT CASSDPQGNQPQHF
- - TRBJ2-2 TRBV30 TGTGCCTGGACGTGGGGGCAGAACACCGGGGAGCTGTTTTTT CAWTWGQNTGELFF
- - TRBJ1-2 TRBV4-2 TGTGCCAGCAGCCAAGAAAAATCCACAGGGACCTCTAACTATGGCTACACCTTC CASSQEKSTGTSNYGYTF
- TRBD1 TRBJ1-2 TRBV10-3 TGTGCCATCAGTGTTTTACAGGGGCAGGACTATGGCTACACCTTC CAISVLQGQDYGYTF
once TRBD2 TRBJ2-1 TRBV18 TGTGCCAGCTCACCTTCTAGCGGGAGAGAATCCTACAATGAGCAGTTCTTC CASSPSSGRESYNEQFF
- TRBD2 TRBJ2-3 TRBV14 TGTGCCAGCAGCCCGTGGAGACTAGCGGGGGCTTTCACAGATACGCAGTATTTT CASSPWRLAGAFTDTQYF
few - TRBJ1-2 TRBV30 TGTGCCTGGAGTGCCGGAGGGGCTAACTATGGCTACACCTTC CAWSAGGANYGYTF
once - TRBJ2-7 TRBV9 TGTGCCAGCAGCGTAAAACCCTCGGACAGCTATCCCTACGAGCAGTACTTC CASSVKPSDSYPYEQYF
- TRBD1 TRBJ1-2 TRBV9 TGTGCCAGCAGCGAGACCCCCGGGACAGGGGGTTCCCTATCCTATGGCTACACCTTC CASSETPGTGGSLSYGYTF
- TRBD1 TRBJ1-1 TRBV6-6 TGTGCCAGCAGTTTCCCGACAGGGTTGGATGAAGCTTTCTTT CASSFPTGLDEAFF
- TRBD2 TRBJ2-7 TRBV7-3 TGTGCCAGCAGCTTATCCCCAGGGACTAGCGGATCCTACGAGCAGTACTTC CASSLSPGTSGSYEQYF
- - TRBJ2-2 TRBV7-3 TGTGCCAGCAGCTATAACGGACAGTACACCGGGGAGCTGTTTTTT CASSYNGQYTGELFF
- TRBD2 TRBJ2-7 TRBV28 TGTGCCAGCAGTTTAATGTCCCTTGCGGGAGGGCTCGAGCAGTACTTC CASSLMSLAGGLEQYF
once TRBD2 TRBJ2-1 TRBV24-1 TGTGCCACCAGTGATCTAGGTAGCGGGAGTGGGCACTACAATGAGCAGTTCTTC CATSDLGSGSGHYNEQFF
- - TRBJ2-7 TRBV7-9 TGTGCCAGCAGCTTATATCAGGGGCTGGGGGAGCAGTACTTC CASSLYQGLGEQYF
- TRBD1 TRBJ1-5 TRBV19 TGTGCCAGTAGCACCGGACAGGCGAATAGCAATCAGCCCCAGCATTTT CASSTGQANSNQPQHF
few - TRBJ1-5 TRBV19 TGTGCCAGTACTGCAAGTCGGGGGGCGAGGGGCAATCAGCCCCAGCATTTT CASTASRGARGNQPQHF
- TRBD1 TRBJ2-7 TRBV5-1 TGCGCCAGCAGCCTACGCGCACCTACGACAGGGAAAGGCTACGAGCAGTACTTC CASSLRAPTTGKGYEQYF
- - TRBJ2-3 TRBV3-1/TRBV3-2 TGTGCCAGCAGCAACGATAGGGGAAGTACGCAGTATTTT CASSNDRGSTQYF